A single sample is the source of the 5 T cell receptor beta chains below, sequenced in a study of T cell responses to AZD1222 COVID-19 vaccine. Sequencing used immunoSEQ multiplex PCR; TCRdb keeps in-frame clones, though not all of them. The table lists about 75,000 clones, 80% to 90% of them singletons. The sample was peripheral blood, taken 28 days after the second AZD1222 dose. All receptors come from an adult who received the AZD1222 COVID-19 vaccine.

V is TRBV5-1 and J is TRBJ1-6; possible D gene TRBD1, 5 bases. Germline V gene lookup returns CDR1 SGHRS and CDR2 YFSETQ. Trimming shortened V by 1 base and J by 6 bases, and 14 bases separated the two germline ends. CDR3 length: 16 amino acids. Here the CDR3 reads CASSLTGVEGNSPLHF. In nucleotides, the CDR3 is TGCGCCAGCAGCTTGACGGGGGTTGAGGGTAATTCACCCCTCCACTTT.

The table lists this clone with a count of one. The CDR3 nucleotides are TGTGCCAGCAGTGAAACATTGACGGCGGGCAGGGGGAAGACCGATACCTACGAGCAGTACTTC. It encodes CASSETLTAGRGKTDTYEQYF. The rearrangement joins TRBV2 to TRBJ2-7, with 7 nucleotides matching TRBD1. Germline CDR1 and CDR2: SNHLY and FYNNEI. The CDR3 consists of 21 residues. V lost 2 bases to trimming and J lost 2 bases; unmatched junction nucleotides: 24.

This chain connects TRBV27 to TRBJ1-2, with D perhaps TRBD1 (6 bases). The CDR3 covers 13 residues. Deletions cut 5 bases from V and 10 bases from J, with 17 bases between. Per germline, CDR1 MNHEY and CDR2 SMNVEV (reference sequence). The CDR3 spells CASSRGFPLSYTF. CDR3 DNA: TGTGCCAGCAGTAGGGGGTTCCCCCTCTCCTACACCTTC.

The chain has TRBV6-5 and TRBJ2-1; D possibly uses TRBD1 or TRBD2 (5 bases each). The CDR3 extends over 15 amino acids. Germline lookup yields CDR1 MNHEY and CDR2 SVGAGI. V was clipped by 6 bases and J by 5 bases, with 17 bases between them. The chain's CDR3 is CASRAPGTAHNEQFF. The CDR3 region has the DNA TGTGCCAGCAGGGCTCCCGGGACGGCTCACAATGAGCAGTTCTTC.

The V gene is TRBV9, the J gene TRBJ1-3; D ambiguous. Germline values: CDR1 SGDLS, CDR2 YYNGEE. The CDR3 sequence is 14 residues long. Between the trimmed V and J ends, which lost 4 bases and 0 bases, there was a span of 8 bases. The CDR3 is CASSLSSSGNTIYF. The CDR3 DNA reads TGTGCCAGCAGCTTAAGTAGCTCTGGAAACACCATATATTTT.